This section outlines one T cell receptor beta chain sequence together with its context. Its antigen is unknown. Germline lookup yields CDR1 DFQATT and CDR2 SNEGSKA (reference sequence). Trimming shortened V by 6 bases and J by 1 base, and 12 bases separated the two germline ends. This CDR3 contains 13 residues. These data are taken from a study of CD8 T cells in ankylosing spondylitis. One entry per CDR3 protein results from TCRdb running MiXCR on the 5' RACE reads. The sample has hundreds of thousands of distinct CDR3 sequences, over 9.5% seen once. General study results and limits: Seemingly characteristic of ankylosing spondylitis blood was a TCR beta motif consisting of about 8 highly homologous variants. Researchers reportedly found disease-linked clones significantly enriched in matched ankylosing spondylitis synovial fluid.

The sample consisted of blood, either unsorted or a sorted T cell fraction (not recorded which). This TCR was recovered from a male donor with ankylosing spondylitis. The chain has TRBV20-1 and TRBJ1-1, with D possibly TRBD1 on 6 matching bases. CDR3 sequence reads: CSATRTANTEAFF. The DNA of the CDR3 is TGCAGTGCAACGAGGACAGCGAACACTGAAGCTTTCTTT.